This TCR beta chain came from a study of T-cell memory formation after mild COVID-19 (dated by TCRdb to 2020 to 2022). About the investigation overall: Most TCR sequence clusters were specific to one of the two donors. Longitudinal TCRalpha and TCRbeta repertoire sequencing tracked T-cell clones expanding and contracting after mild COVID-19 in a couple of donors. Two young, previously healthy adult volunteers made up the cohort, one male and one female.

Ficoll-Paque density gradient centrifugation was used to isolate PBMCs. V gives up 3 bases and J gives up 5 bases, and the segment between their germline ends measures 19 bases. The germline V gene specifies SGHDT as CDR1 and YYEEEE as CDR2. From cysteine to phenylalanine, the CDR3 is 16 amino acids long. Here the CDR3 DNA is all that survives: 48 bases in frame from base 1. What the research found in general, with its limitations: Balanced CD4/CD8 phenotypes were observed for clones contracting from day 15 to 85, whereas a bias towards CD4+ was observed for a second wave of clones expanding from day 15 to 37. SARS-CoV-2 specificity was not confirmed for the second-wave clones peaking on day 37. The study included only a couple of mild cases, and larger cohorts that include severe cases with pre-infection samples were judged to be necessary. Contracting CD4+ clones turned up mainly in the CM and EM memory subsets, whereas EMRA was where CD8+ clones were enriched. Some responding clones were detected in pre-infection memory, which suggested that pre-existing cross-reactive memory T cells had joined the SARS-CoV-2 response.

This clonotype was found many times. Its cognate antigen has yet to be identified. No per-base quality is available; no much larger clone lies one base away. Sequencing was carried out with an Illumina NovaSeq 6000. cDNA libraries for TCRalpha and TCRbeta were prepared by 5'RACE using constant-segment primers, with sample barcodes and unique molecular identifiers added. RNA was extracted from every sample with Trizol reagent. The libraries were amplified in two PCR steps, and the second step added a second sample barcode and Illumina TruSeq adapters. Libraries were sequenced on an Illumina NovaSeq with 2 x 150 bp paired-end reads. Per the source publication's procedure: With migec v1.2.7, reads were demultiplexed and then collapsed into UMI-guided consensus sequences. Using mixcr v2.1.11, the UMI consensuses were aligned to TRA and TRB V and J templates and assembled into clonotypes. A clonotype was counted as expanded or contracted only if both edgeR and NoisET called the change significant, with noise models trained on biological replicates. For edgeR calls, the thresholds were a false discovery rate-adjusted p below 0.01 and a log2 fold-change of 1. PCA with hierarchical clustering of max-normalized trajectories of the 1000 most abundant clonotypes was used as exploratory dynamics analysis. Each responding clone was given a CD4 or CD8 phenotype based on the CD4+ and CD8+ repertoires, which had been sequenced separately. In-frame beta chains were kept once TCRdb had trimmed the public reads at Q25 with fastp and called clones with MiXCR. Merged by CDR3 protein, the rows form single entries marked with the most common genes and DNA. Here the V and J calls rest on TCRdb's processing, not on the authors' analysis. The sample includes 100,000 to 150,000 distinct CDR3 sequences, with roughly 6.2% observed a single time. The ten largest account for roughly 2% of the sample.

The clonotype was recovered from an adult woman who had mild COVID-19 (a few samples of this study predate the infection). The sample titles of this study are shuffled in the database, so cell type and time point are left out; the donor was told from shared clones. The rearranged chain carries TRBV5-6 and TRBJ2-3; the D call could be TRBD1 or TRBD2, with each sharing 5 bases. Sequenced material: PBMCs or a T cell subset sorted from them (not recorded which). The CDR3 is CASSWTLGVKKDTQYF. The nucleotide sequence is given as TGTGCCAGCAGCTGGACACTAGGGGTTAAAAAAGATACGCAGTATTTT. The reference TRBV5-6 and TRBJ2-3 proteins fill in what lies around the CDR3, so the full variable domain reads DAGVTQSPTHLIKTRGQQVTLRCSPKSGHDTVSWYQQALGQGPQFIFQYYEEEERQRGNFPDRFSGHQFPNYSSELNVNALLLGDSALYLCASSWTLGVKKDTQYFGPGTRLTVL.